The 3 T cell receptor beta chains below come from one sample, sequenced in a study of blood T cells in healthy people across ages. A second 7 to 11 cycle PCR used barcoded and J-beta primers. TCRdb independently ran MiXCR on the 5' RACE reads; one entry per CDR3 protein. The sample lists around 2 million distinct CDR3 sequences, roughly two fifths occurring once. The source material was blood. The source of these receptors is a human donor in good health.

The chain joins TRBV27 to TRBJ2-5, with D possibly matching TRBD2 (6 bases). V gave up 1 base and J gave up 0 bases, with 12 bases separating them. Germline V gene data show CDR1 as MNHEY and CDR2 as SMNVEV (reference sequence). The CDR3 runs to 16 residues. This CDR3 is CASSLCGVGYQETQYF. The CDR3 DNA reads TGTGCCAGCAGTTTATGCGGGGTCGGGTACCAAGAGACCCAGTACTTC.

This chain uses TRBV4-3 with TRBJ2-5, with D possibly TRBD2 on 6 matching bases. The germline gives CDR1 LGHNA, CDR2 YSLEER. This CDR3 has 17 residues. V was pared by 1 base and J by 11 bases, with 26 bases between. The CDR3 loop reads CASSQVGDSRGLYKQYF. The CDR3 nucleotides read TGCGCCAGCAGCCAAGTTGGGGACTCCAGAGGCCTATACAAGCAGTACTTC.

The gene calls are TRBV4-3 and TRBJ1-3; 11 bases align to TRBD1. Per the germline V gene, CDR1 is LGHNA and CDR2 is YSLEER. This CDR3 has 17 residues. Unmatched junction bases numbered 6, after V lost 5 bases and J lost 0 bases. CDR3 sequence: CASSVRDRGFSGNTIYF. The CDR3 DNA follows: TGCGCCAGCAGCGTCCGGGACAGGGGGTTCTCTGGAAACACCATATATTTT.